Listed here are 6 T cell receptor beta chains from one sample, sequenced in a study of T-cell reconstitution after alpha-beta-depleted transplantation in children. Researchers prepared the TCRbeta library using unique molecular identifiers, the study reports. TCRdb redid the calling of the PCR reads with MiXCR, one entry per CDR3 protein. The table lists around 600,000 distinct CDR3 sequences, about 10% of them singletons. The sequencing used PBMCs from the stem cell graft donor, collected from the stem cell graft. These receptors were obtained from a human donor who donated a stem cell graft to a child with acute myeloid leukemia.

In its sample, this clonotype was seen many times. The chain recombines TRBV20-1 with TRBJ2-1; 7 nucleotides agree with TRBD1. The CDR3 spans 15 residues. V lost 1 base, J lost 4 bases, and 7 bases stayed unmatched. In germline, CDR1 is DFQATT, CDR2 SNEGSKA (reference sequence). The DNA of the CDR3 is TGCAGTGCTAGAGCGACAGGGAGAGGATACAATGAGCAGTTCTTC. Its translation: CSARATGRGYNEQFF.

This clonotype was detected a few times. The V call is TRBV28, the J call TRBJ2-3, with a weak D call TRBD2 (6 bases). V was trimmed by 2 bases and J by 4 bases, leaving 13 bases between them. Germline CDR1 is MDHEN and CDR2 is SYDVKM. The CDR3 has 15 amino acids. CDR3 sequence reads: CASSLRLVMADTQYF. The CDR3 DNA sequence: TGTGCCAGCAGTTTAAGACTAGTGATGGCAGATACGCAGTATTTT.

At least ten counts were recorded for this clonotype. The gene calls are TRBV4-3 and TRBJ2-5; TRBD1 matches 7 bases. CDR1 is LGHNA, CDR2 YSLEER, per germline. With V trimmed by 4 bases and J by 8 bases, 10 bases remained unmatched. The CDR3 runs 14 residues. The CDR3 loop is CASSLGQEGDTQYF. The CDR3 region has the DNA TGCGCCAGCAGCCTCGGACAGGAAGGGGATACCCAGTACTTC.

Only a few counts were recorded for this clonotype. This chain links TRBV20-1 with TRBJ1-1; perhaps TRBD1 as D (6 bases). V was clipped by 5 bases and J by 0 bases, with 16 bases between them. Germline lookup yields CDR1 DFQATT and CDR2 SNEGSKA (reference sequence). The CDR3 is 15 amino acids. CDR3 residues: CSASGVRGLNTEAFF. In nucleotides, the CDR3 is TGCAGTGCTTCCGGGGTTAGGGGGTTGAACACTGAAGCTTTCTTT.

This clonotype was counted a few times. This chain connects TRBV4-3 to TRBJ2-5; D unclear. Between the trimmed V and J ends, which lost 3 bases and 7 bases, there was a span of 9 bases. The germline gives CDR1 LGHNA, CDR2 YSLEER. The CDR3 sequence is 12 residues long. The CDR3: CASSHKKGTQYF. DNA for the CDR3: TGCGCCAGCAGCCACAAAAAAGGGACCCAGTACTTC.

This clonotype was found a few times. The rearrangement links TRBV6-5 to TRBJ1-2; D unclear. V dropped 2 bases and J dropped 3 bases, with 10 bases sitting between them. CDR3 length: 14 residues. Germline CDR1 reads MNHEY; CDR2 reads SVGAGI. CDR3 sequence (DNA): TGTGCCAGCAGTTACAGGGAAATCGACTATGGCTACACCTTC. Translating gives CASSYREIDYGYTF.